There are many counts of the clone carrying this T cell receptor beta chain. CDR3 and TCR beta VDJ profiling relied on genomic DNA as the template. TCRdb itself ran the reads through MiXCR, one entry per CDR3 protein. The profile shows a few hundred thousand distinct CDR3 sequences, roughly 34% of them singletons. In patients chosen for sequencing, flow cytometry had shown CD8+CD57+ cell expansion. Severe acquired aplastic anemia was present in all patients. The blood sampling took place in patients who had so far received no therapy. Germline CDR1 reads MNHNS; CDR2 reads SASEGT. The V gene end was trimmed by 7 bases and the J gene end by 6 bases; junction bases not matched to a gene: 8. The CDR3 is made up of 14 amino acids. The record originates from a study of CD8+CD57+ T cells in acquired aplastic anemia. Study context: The DNA of sorted CD4+ and CD8+ cells averaged 3.2 ug.

The rearrangement joins TRBV6-1 to TRBJ2-7; 11 bases agree with TRBD1. The TCR was taken from a human donor with aplastic anemia. Sequenced sample: sorted CD4+, CD8+, or CD8+CD57+ T cells (not recorded which) from PBMCs. CDR3 region: CASIRTGGAVEQYF. CDR3 nucleotide sequence: TGTGCCAGCATACGGACAGGGGGCGCGGTCGAGCAGTACTTC.